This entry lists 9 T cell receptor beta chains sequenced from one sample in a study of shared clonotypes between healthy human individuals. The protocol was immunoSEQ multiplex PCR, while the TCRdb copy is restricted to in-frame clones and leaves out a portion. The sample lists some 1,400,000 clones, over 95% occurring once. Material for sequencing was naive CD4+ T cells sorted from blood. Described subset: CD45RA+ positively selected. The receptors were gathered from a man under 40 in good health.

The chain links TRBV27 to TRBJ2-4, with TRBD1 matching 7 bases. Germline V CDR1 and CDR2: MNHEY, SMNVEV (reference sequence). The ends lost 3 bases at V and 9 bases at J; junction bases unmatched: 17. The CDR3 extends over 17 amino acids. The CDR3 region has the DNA TGTGCCAGCAGTTTCAACAACCCACAGGGGTCAGGGACCATTCAGTACTTC. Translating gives CASSFNNPQGSGTIQYF.

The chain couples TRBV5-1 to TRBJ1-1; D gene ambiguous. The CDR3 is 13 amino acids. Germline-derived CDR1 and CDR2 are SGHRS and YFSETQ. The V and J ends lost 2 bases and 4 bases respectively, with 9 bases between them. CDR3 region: CASSLKGITEAFF. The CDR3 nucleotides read TGCGCCAGCAGCTTAAAGGGTATCACTGAAGCTTTCTTT.

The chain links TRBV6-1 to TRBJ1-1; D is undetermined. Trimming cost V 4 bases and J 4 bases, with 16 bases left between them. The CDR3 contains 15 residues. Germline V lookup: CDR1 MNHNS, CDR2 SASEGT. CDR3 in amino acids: CASSGMRNWPTEAFF. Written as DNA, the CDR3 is TGTGCCAGCAGTGGCATGAGGAACTGGCCCACTGAAGCTTTCTTT.

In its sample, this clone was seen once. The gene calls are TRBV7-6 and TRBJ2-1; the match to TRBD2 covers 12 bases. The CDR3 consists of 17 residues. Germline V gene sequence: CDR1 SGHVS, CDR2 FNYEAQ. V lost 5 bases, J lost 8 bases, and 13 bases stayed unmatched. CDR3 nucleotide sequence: TGTGCCAGCAGCCTTGGACTAGCGGGGTCCGGCTGGGATGAGCAGTTCTTC. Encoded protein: CASSLGLAGSGWDEQFF.

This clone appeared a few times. The CDR3 region has the DNA TGTGCCAGCAGCTTAGGGTCTAACCGGGAGCTGTTTTTT. Translated: CASSLGSNRELFF. The V gene is TRBV11-2, the J gene TRBJ2-2; D is unclear. The CDR3 covers 13 residues. The ends were cut back, 1 base at V and 9 bases at J, with 9 bases in the middle. CDR1 is SGHAT, CDR2 FQNNGV, per germline.

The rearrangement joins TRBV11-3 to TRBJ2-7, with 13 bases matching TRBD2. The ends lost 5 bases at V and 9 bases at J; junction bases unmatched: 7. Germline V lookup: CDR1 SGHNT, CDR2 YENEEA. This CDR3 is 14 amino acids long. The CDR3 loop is CASSRGLAGAVQYF. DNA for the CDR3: TGTGCCAGCAGCCGAGGACTAGCGGGGGCCGTGCAGTACTTC.

CDR3 nucleotide sequence: TGTGCCAGCTCACCATCCCTCATTGGCACCATATATTTT. Translating it yields CASSPSLIGTIYF. V is TRBV18 and J is TRBJ1-3; D gene ambiguous. From germline, CDR1 is KGHSH and CDR2 LQKENI. This CDR3 spans 13 amino acids. V lost 2 bases and J lost 9, with 11 bases in between.

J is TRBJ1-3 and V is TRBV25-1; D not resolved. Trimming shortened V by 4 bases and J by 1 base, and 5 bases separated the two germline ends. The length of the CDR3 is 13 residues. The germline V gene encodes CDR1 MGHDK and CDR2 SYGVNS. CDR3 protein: CASSGFSGNTIYF. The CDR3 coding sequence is TGTGCCAGCAGTGGGTTTTCTGGAAACACCATATATTTT.

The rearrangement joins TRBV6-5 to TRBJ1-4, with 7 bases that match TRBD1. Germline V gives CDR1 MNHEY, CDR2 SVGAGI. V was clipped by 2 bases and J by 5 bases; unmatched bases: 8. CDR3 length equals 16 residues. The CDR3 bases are TGTGCCAGCAGTTACCTACAGGGGATGGGGAATGAAAAACTGTTTTTT. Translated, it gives CASSYLQGMGNEKLFF.